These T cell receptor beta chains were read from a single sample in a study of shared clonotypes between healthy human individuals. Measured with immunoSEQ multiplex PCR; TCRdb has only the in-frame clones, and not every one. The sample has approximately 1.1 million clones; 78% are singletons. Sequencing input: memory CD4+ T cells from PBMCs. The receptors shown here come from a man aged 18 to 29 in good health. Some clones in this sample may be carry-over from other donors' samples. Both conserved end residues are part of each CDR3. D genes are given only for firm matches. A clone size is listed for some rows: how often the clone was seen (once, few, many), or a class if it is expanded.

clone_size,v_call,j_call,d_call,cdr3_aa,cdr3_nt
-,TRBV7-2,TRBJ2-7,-,CASRRDRTYEQYF,TGTGCCAGCAGGCGGGACAGAACCTACGAGCAGTACTTC
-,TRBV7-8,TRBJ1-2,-,CASSLSRANYGYTF,TGTGCCAGCAGCCTCTCGAGGGCCAACTATGGCTACACCTTC
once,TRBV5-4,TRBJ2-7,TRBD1,CASSSGQTNYEQYF,TGTGCCAGCAGCTCGGGACAGACTAACTACGAGCAGTACTTC
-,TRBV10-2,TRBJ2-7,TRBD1,CATSGQLSYEQYF,TGCGCCACCTCGGGACAGTTGTCCTACGAGCAGTACTTC
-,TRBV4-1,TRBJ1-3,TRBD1,CASSRNDRAGNTIYF,TGCGCCAGCAGCCGAAATGACAGGGCCGGAAACACCATATATTTT
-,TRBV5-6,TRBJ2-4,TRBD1,CASSARDSQLAKNIQYF,TGTGCCAGCAGCGCCCGGGACAGTCAACTAGCCAAAAACATTCAGTACTTC
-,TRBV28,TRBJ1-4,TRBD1,CASSLTGVANEKLFF,TGTGCCAGCAGTCTAACAGGGGTTGCTAATGAAAAACTGTTTTTT
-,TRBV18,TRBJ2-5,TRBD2,CASSLLREGSETQYF,TGTGCCAGCTCACTTTTGCGGGAGGGCAGCGAGACCCAGTACTTC
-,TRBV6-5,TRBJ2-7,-,CASQLAPAIYEQYF,TGTGCCAGCCAGCTGGCTCCGGCCATTTACGAGCAGTACTTC
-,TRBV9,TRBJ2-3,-,CASSSTWRGSSTDTQYF,TGTGCCAGCAGCTCTACTTGGAGGGGTTCTAGCACAGATACGCAGTATTTT
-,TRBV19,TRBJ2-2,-,CASSIGQNTGELFF,TGTGCCAGTAGTATCGGACAGAACACCGGGGAGCTGTTTTTT
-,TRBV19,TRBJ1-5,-,CASSIDFSNQPQHF,TGTGCCAGTAGTATTGATTTTAGCAATCAGCCCCAGCATTTT
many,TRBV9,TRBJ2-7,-,CASSVEYTPYEQYF,TGTGCCAGCAGCGTAGAATATACGCCCTACGAGCAGTACTTC
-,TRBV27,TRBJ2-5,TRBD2,CASGQSTGGETQYF,TGTGCCAGCGGTCAGTCGACGGGGGGGGAGACCCAGTACTTC
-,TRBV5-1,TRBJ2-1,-,CASSLYPVRPGSVYNEQFF,TGCGCCAGCAGCTTGTATCCAGTCCGGCCTGGTAGCGTCTACAATGAGCAGTTCTTC
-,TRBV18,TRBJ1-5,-,CASSPEAGSNQPQHF,TGTGCCAGCTCCCCAGAGGCGGGTAGCAATCAGCCCCAGCATTTT
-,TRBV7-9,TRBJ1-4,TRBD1,CASSPQGANEKLFF,TGTGCCAGCAGCCCGCAGGGGGCTAATGAAAAACTGTTTTTT
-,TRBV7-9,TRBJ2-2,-,CASSLVFGSVTGELFF,TGTGCCAGCAGCTTAGTGTTCGGTAGCGTAACCGGGGAGCTGTTTTTT
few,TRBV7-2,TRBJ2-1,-,CASSPTGGTRPYNEQFF,TGTGCCAGCAGCCCTACGGGCGGGACCCGACCGTACAATGAGCAGTTCTTC
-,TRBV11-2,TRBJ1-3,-,CASSSDGGTKGNTIYF,TGTGCCAGCAGCTCGGACGGAGGGACGAAAGGAAACACCATATATTTT
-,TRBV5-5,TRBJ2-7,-,CASSFSLIYEQYF,TGTGCCAGCAGCTTTTCGTTGATATACGAGCAGTACTTC
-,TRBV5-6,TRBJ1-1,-,CASSLALGNTEAFF,TGTGCCAGCAGCTTGGCCCTGGGGAACACTGAAGCTTTCTTT
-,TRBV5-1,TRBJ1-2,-,CASSLAGQNGYTF,TGCGCCAGCAGCTTGGCAGGACAGAATGGCTACACCTTC
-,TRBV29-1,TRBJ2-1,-,CSVEKTDSYNEQFF,TGCAGCGTTGAAAAAACGGATTCCTACAATGAGCAGTTCTTC
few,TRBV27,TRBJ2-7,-,CASSSEGHEQYF,TGTGCCAGCAGCTCCGAGGGGCACGAGCAGTACTTC
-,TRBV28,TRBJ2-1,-,CACASIGRSNEQFF,TGTGCCTGCGCCTCCATCGGACGATCCAATGAGCAGTTCTTC
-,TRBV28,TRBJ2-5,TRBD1,CASSSPGTGEETQYF,TGTGCCAGCAGTTCTCCCGGGACAGGGGAAGAGACCCAGTACTTC